The 9 T cell receptor beta chains below come from one sample, sequenced in a study of neoadjuvant anti-PD-1 for oral cavity cancer (dated by TCRdb to about 2021). Library creation used the immunoSEQ multiplex PCR assay. As stored in TCRdb, this immuneACCESS dataset retains in-frame rearrangements with V and J assigned. A fraction of the clones does not appear; measured against another copy, unresolved V genes explain less than half of the discrepancy, and the remainder lacks a known reason. A total of about 16,000 clones appear in this sample, 60% to 80% of them only once. The top ten clonotypes cover about 2.7% of the sample. What the time point label conveys for this sample: before neoadjuvant nivolumab. Source: PBMCs, taken before nivolumab (anti-PD-1) treatment. These receptors were collected from a person between 35 and 79 years old with oral cavity squamous cell carcinoma.

This chain joins TRBV19 and TRBJ1-5; 7 positions agree with TRBD1. V was clipped by 6 bases and J by 7 bases; unmatched bases: 12. Per germline, CDR1 LNHDA and CDR2 SQIVND (reference sequence). The CDR3 extends over 15 amino acids. The CDR3 reads CASSSVTGRPQPQHF. The CDR3, as DNA: TGTGCCAGTAGCTCCGTGACAGGGAGGCCACAGCCCCAGCATTTT.

V and J are TRBV19 and TRBJ1-2; 7 bases align to TRBD1. Germline assignment: CDR1 LNHDA and CDR2 SQIVND (reference sequence). Unmatched junction bases numbered 5, after V lost 5 bases and J lost 8 bases. This CDR3 spans 12 amino acids. CDR3 in DNA: TGTGCCAGTAGTTTGGGACAGTTAGGCTACACCTTC. Amino acid sequence: CASSLGQLGYTF. The whole variable domain, filled in from reference TRBV19 and TRBJ1-2, reads DGGITQSPKYLFRKEGQNVTLSCEQNLNHDAMYWYRQDPGQGLRLIYYSQIVNDFQKGDIAEGYSVSREKKESFPLTVTSAQKNPTAFYLCASSLGQLGYTFGSGTRLTVV.

The CDR3 DNA sequence: TGTGCCAGCAGTGCAGCGGGAGTTTCAATTGGGGAGCTGTTTTTT. It translates to CASSAAGVSIGELFF. The chain links TRBV6-6 to TRBJ2-2; TRBD2 matches 8 bases. The CDR3 runs 15 residues. The junction had 10 bases not matched to a gene; V was cut back by 5 bases and J by 8 bases. CDR1 MNHNY and CDR2 SVGAGI come from the germline V gene (reference sequence).

This chain uses TRBV7-2 with TRBJ2-7, with D tentatively TRBD1 or TRBD2 (5 bases each). Germline V gene data show CDR1 as SGHTA and CDR2 as FQGNSA. The V gene lost 4 bases and the J gene lost 3 bases, with 19 bases spanning the gap. The CDR3 spans 16 residues. DNA for the CDR3: TGTGCCAGCAGCTCAGAAATAGTGGGGGAGCACTACGAGCAGTACTTC. Protein: CASSSEIVGEHYEQYF.

The gene calls are TRBV4-1 and TRBJ1-1, with no clear D. There are 13 residues in the CDR3. V lost 4 bases and J 1 base, leaving 7 bases between the germline ends. Germline lookup yields CDR1 MGHRA and CDR2 YSYEKL. The CDR3 bases are TGCGCCAGCAGCCCCCGACGGAACACTGAAGCTTTCTTT. The encoded protein is CASSPRRNTEAFF.

This clone showed up just a few times. The chain is built from TRBV6-6 and TRBJ2-7, with TRBD1 as a possible D gene (7 bases). This CDR3 contains 14 residues. CDR1 is MNHNY and CDR2 is SVGAGI in the germline V gene (reference sequence). V shed 6 bases and J shed 3 bases, with 15 bases lying between them. The CDR3 region is CASSRGTDDYEQYF. CDR3 bases: TGTGCCAGCAGCCGCGGGACAGATGACTACGAGCAGTACTTC.

The V gene is TRBV28, the J gene TRBJ2-1; 7 nucleotides agree with TRBD1. V shed 6 bases and J 4 bases; nucleotides not matched to a gene: 6. This CDR3 contains 14 residues. In germline, CDR1 is MDHEN, CDR2 SYDVKM. The CDR3 DNA is TGTGCCAGCAGCCCGGGACAGTTATACAATGAGCAGTTCTTC. Encoded protein: CASSPGQLYNEQFF.

V is TRBV4-1 and J is TRBJ2-1, with unresolved D. V lost 0 bases and J 0 bases, leaving 9 bases between the germline ends. Germline assignment: CDR1 MGHRA and CDR2 YSYEKL. The length of the CDR3 is 16 residues. The chain's CDR3 is CASSQERPFSYNEQFF. The CDR3 coding sequence is TGCGCCAGCAGCCAAGAGCGACCCTTCTCCTACAATGAGCAGTTCTTC.

J is TRBJ2-3 and V is TRBV5-1; 7 bases are shared with TRBD1. This CDR3 spans 15 amino acids. Trimming took 0 bases from V and 4 from J; bases not matched to a gene: 5. Germline lookup yields CDR1 SGHRS and CDR2 YFSETQ. The CDR3 DNA sequence: TGCGCCAGCAGCTTGGGACAGGGTGCCGCAGATACGCAGTATTTT. Protein sequence: CASSLGQGAADTQYF.